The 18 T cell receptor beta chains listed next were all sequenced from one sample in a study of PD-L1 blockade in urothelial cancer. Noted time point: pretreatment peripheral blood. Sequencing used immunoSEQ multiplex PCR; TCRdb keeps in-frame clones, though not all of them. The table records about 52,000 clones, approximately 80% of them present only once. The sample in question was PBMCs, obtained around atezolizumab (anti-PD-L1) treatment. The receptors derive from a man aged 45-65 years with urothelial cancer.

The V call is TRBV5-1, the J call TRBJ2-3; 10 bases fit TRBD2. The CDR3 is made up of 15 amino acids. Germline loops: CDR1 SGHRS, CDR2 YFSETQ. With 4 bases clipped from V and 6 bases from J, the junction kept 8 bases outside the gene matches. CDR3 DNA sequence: TGCGCCAGCAGCACCAGCGGGGGGGATGGGGATACGCAGTATTTT. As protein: CASSTSGGDGDTQYF.

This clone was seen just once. For the CDR3, the DNA is TGTGCCAGCAGCTTGGGCAGGGGTAACGGCGGGGAGCTGTTTTTT. As protein: CASSLGRGNGGELFF. The chain carries TRBV5-4 and TRBJ2-2, with TRBD1 as a possible D gene (6 bases). Trimming stripped 0 bases from V and 7 bases from J, with 13 bases between. This CDR3 spans 15 amino acids. Germline V CDR1 and CDR2: SGHNT, YYREEE (reference sequence).

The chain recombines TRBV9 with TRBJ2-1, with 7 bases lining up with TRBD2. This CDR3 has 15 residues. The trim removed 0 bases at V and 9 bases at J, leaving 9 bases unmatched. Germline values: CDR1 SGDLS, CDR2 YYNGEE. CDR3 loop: CASSVGGGVGGEQFF. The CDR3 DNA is TGTGCCAGCAGCGTAGGGGGAGGGGTGGGCGGTGAGCAGTTCTTC.

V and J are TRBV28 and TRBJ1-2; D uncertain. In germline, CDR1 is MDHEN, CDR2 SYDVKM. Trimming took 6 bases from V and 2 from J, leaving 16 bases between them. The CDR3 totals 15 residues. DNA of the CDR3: TGTGCCAGCAGGCCTCCGAGGGATCTCAACTATGGCTACACCTTC. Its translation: CASRPPRDLNYGYTF.

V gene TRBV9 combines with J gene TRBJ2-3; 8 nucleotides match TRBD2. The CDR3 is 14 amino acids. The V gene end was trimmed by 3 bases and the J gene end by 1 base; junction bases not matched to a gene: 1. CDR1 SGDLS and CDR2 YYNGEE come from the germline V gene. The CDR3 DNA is TGTGCCAGCAGCGAACTAGCGGGCACAGATACGCAGTATTTT. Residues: CASSELAGTDTQYF.

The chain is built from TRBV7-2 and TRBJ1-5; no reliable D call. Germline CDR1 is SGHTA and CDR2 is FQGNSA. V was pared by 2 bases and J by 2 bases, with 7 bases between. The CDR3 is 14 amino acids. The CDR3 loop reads CASSLTPGNQPQHF. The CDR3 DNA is TGTGCCAGCAGCTTAACCCCGGGCAATCAGCCCCAGCATTTT.

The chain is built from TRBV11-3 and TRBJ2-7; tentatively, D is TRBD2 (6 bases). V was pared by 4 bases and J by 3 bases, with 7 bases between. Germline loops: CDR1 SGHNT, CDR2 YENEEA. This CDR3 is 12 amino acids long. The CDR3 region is CASSSGGYEQYF. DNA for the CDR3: TGTGCCAGCAGCTCCGGGGGCTACGAGCAGTACTTC.

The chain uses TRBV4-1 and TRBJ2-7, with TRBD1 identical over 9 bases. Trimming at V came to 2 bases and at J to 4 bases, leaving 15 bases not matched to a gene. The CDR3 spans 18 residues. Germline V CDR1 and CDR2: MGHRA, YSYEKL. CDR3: CASSQLIRTGGHTYEQYF. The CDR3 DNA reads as TGCGCCAGCAGCCAATTGATCCGAACAGGGGGCCACACATACGAGCAGTACTTC.

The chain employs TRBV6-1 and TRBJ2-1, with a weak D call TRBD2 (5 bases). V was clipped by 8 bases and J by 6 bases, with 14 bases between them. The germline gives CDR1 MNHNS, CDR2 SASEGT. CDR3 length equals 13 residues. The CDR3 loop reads CASGPSRLNEQFF. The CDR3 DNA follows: TGTGCCAGCGGCCCTAGCAGGCTCAATGAGCAGTTCTTC.

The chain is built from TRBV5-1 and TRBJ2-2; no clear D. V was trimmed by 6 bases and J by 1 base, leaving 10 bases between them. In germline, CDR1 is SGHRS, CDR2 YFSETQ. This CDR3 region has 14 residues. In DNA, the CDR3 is TGCGCCAGCAAACTTTCATTGAACACCGGGGAGCTGTTTTTT. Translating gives CASKLSLNTGELFF. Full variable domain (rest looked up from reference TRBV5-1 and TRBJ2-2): KAGVTQTPRYLIKTRGQQVTLSCSPISGHRSVSWYQQTPGQGLQFLFEYFSETQRNKGNFPGRFSGRQFSNSRSEMNVSTLELGDSALYLCASKLSLNTGELFFGEGSRLTVL.

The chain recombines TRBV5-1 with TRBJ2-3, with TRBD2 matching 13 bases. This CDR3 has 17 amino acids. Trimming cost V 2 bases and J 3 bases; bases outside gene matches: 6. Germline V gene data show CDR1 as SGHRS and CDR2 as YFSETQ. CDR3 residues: CASSLPGTSGVTDTQYF. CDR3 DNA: TGCGCCAGCAGCTTACCCGGGACTAGCGGGGTGACAGATACGCAGTATTTT.

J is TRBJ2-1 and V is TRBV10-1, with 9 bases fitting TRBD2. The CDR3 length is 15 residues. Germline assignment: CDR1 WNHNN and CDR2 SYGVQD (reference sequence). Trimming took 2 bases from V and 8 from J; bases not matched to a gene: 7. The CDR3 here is CASSENAGGVDEQFF. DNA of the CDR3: TGCGCCAGCAGTGAGAATGCGGGAGGGGTCGATGAGCAGTTCTTC.

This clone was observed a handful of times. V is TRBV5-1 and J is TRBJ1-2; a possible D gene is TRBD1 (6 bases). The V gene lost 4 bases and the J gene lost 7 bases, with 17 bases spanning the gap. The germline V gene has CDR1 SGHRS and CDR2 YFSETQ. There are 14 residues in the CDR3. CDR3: CASSPPGQGGGYTF. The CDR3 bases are TGCGCCAGCAGCCCGCCGGGACAAGGCGGTGGCTACACCTTC.

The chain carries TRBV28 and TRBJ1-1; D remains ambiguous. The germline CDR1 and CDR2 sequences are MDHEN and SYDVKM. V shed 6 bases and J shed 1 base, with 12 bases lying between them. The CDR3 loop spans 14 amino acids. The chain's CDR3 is CASSPTLGNTEAFF. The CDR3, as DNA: TGTGCCAGCAGCCCTACCCTCGGGAACACTGAAGCTTTCTTT.

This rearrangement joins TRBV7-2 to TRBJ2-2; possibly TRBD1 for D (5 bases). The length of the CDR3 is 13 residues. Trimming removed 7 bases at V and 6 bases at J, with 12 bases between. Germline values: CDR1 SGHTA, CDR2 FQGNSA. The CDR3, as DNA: TGTGCCAGCACCGTAATGGGGCCCGGGGAGCTGTTTTTT. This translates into CASTVMGPGELFF.

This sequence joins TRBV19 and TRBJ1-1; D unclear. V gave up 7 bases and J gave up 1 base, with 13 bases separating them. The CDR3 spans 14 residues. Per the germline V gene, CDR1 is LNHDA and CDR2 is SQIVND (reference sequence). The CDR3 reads CASTTGLANTEAFF. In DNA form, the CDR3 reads TGTGCCAGTACTACCGGGTTGGCGAACACTGAAGCTTTCTTT.

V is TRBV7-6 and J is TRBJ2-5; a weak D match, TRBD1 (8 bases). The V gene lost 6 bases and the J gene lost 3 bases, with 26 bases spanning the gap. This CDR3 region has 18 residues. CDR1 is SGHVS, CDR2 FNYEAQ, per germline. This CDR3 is CASSRSRQQGGGEETQYF. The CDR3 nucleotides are TGTGCCAGCAGTCGTAGCCGGCAACAGGGGGGGGGTGAAGAGACCCAGTACTTC.

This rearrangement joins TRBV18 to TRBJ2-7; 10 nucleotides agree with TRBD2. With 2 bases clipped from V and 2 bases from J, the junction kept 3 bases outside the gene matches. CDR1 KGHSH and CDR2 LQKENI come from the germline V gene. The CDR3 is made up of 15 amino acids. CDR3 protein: CASSPTGTSAYEQYF. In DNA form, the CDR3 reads TGTGCCAGCTCACCAACCGGGACTAGCGCCTACGAGCAGTACTTC. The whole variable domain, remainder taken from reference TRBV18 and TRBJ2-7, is NAGVMQNPRHLVRRRGQEARLRCSPMKGHSHVYWYRQLPEEGLKFMVYLQKENIIDESGMPKERFSAEFPKEGPSILRIQQVVRGDSAAYFCASSPTGTSAYEQYFGPGTRLTVT.